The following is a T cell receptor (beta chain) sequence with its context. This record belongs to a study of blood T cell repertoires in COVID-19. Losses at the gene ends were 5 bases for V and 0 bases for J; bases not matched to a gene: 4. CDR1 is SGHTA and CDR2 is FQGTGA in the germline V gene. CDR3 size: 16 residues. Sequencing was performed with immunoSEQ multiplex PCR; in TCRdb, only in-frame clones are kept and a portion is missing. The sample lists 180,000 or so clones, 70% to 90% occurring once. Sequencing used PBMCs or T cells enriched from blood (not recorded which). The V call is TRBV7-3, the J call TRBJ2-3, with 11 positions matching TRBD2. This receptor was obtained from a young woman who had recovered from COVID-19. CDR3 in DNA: TGTGCCAGCAGCCCCGGGACTAGCGGTAGCACAGATACGCAGTATTTT. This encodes CASSPGTSGSTDTQYF.